Each of the 30 T cell receptor beta chains below was sequenced from the same sample in a study of quantifying T cell responses using KT2 cells. Study information: Reverse transcription used primers in the TCR alpha and beta constant regions.

An oligo carrying a UMI was ligated to the cDNA 3' end. The first PCR ran 3 to 5 cycles with an equimolar RC1.1 and RC1.2 beta primer mix. TCRdb reprocessed the UMI-ligation and nested PCR reads via MiXCR and lists one record per CDR3 protein. The table lists about 33,000 distinct CDR3 sequences, 10% of them singletons, with about 9.9% in the top ten. Sample: PBMCs spiked with cells of the T cell clone KT2. The receptor set was obtained from a human donor.

This clonotype has more than one count but fewer than ten. The rearrangement uses TRBV5-1 and TRBJ1-1, with D possibly matching TRBD1 (5 bases). The CDR3 totals 15 residues. Trimming took off 0 bases at V and 1 base at J, with 10 bases between the two ends. Germline loops: CDR1 SGHRS, CDR2 YFSETQ. The CDR3 DNA reads as TGCGCCAGCAGCTTGGGTCTCGGGGGGAACACTGAAGCTTTCTTT. Its protein product is CASSLGLGGNTEAFF.

This clonotype came up many times. V usage is TRBV5-1 and J usage is TRBJ2-2; D is ambiguous. Deletions cut 0 bases from V and 6 bases from J, with 9 bases between. Germline V lookup: CDR1 SGHRS, CDR2 YFSETQ. The length of the CDR3 is 14 residues. CDR3 sequence: CASSLGGEAGELFF. CDR3 nucleotides: TGCGCCAGCAGCTTGGGTGGGGAAGCCGGGGAGCTGTTTTTT.

The CDR3 nucleotides read TGCAGTGCTTCTAAAACAGGTCAGCCCCAGCATTTT. It translates to CSASKTGQPQHF. The V call is TRBV20-1, the J call TRBJ1-5, with D maybe TRBD1 (5 bases). The CDR3 sequence is 12 residues long. With 5 bases removed from V and 6 bases from J, the gap between germline ends came to 11 bases. Germline loops: CDR1 DFQATT, CDR2 SNEGSKA (reference sequence).

This chain joins TRBV7-2 and TRBJ1-2; 7 bases are shared with TRBD1. The germline V gene encodes CDR1 SGHTA and CDR2 FQGNSA. With V trimmed by 2 bases and J by 0 bases, 3 bases remained unmatched. This CDR3 spans 15 amino acids. CDR3 sequence reads: CASSLLGTANYGYTF. CDR3 nucleotide sequence: TGTGCCAGCAGCTTATTAGGGACAGCTAACTATGGCTACACCTTC.

There are many counts of this clonotype. The genes are TRBV7-6 and TRBJ2-7; D is possibly TRBD2 (6 bases). CDR3 length: 14 residues. Germline-derived CDR1 and CDR2 are SGHVS and FNYEAQ. V was pared by 1 base and J by 4 bases, with 11 bases between. The CDR3 nucleotides read TGTGCCAGCAGCTTAGGGGGGACTGGGTACGAGCAGTACTTC. The encoded protein is CASSLGGTGYEQYF.

This chain connects TRBV18 to TRBJ1-1; D remains ambiguous. The germline V gene encodes CDR1 KGHSH and CDR2 LQKENI. With 6 bases removed from V and 0 bases from J, the gap between germline ends came to 11 bases. CDR3 length: 14 amino acids. The CDR3 region has the DNA TGTGCCAGCTCGAGCGGACTGGTGAACACTGAAGCTTTCTTT. The encoded protein is CASSSGLVNTEAFF.

This clonotype was recorded a few times. The rearrangement uses TRBV2 and TRBJ1-1, with no clear D. V dropped 1 base and J dropped 0 bases, with 6 bases sitting between them. The CDR3 runs 14 residues. Per the germline V gene, CDR1 is SNHLY and CDR2 is FYNNEI. CDR3 protein: CASSEGAVNTEAFF. In DNA, the CDR3 is TGTGCCAGCAGTGAAGGTGCAGTGAACACTGAAGCTTTCTTT.

The chain uses TRBV12-3 or TRBV12-4 and TRBJ1-3; D might be TRBD1 (5 bases). V lost 6 bases, J lost 1 base, and 25 bases lay in between. This CDR3 contains 19 residues. CDR3 residues: CASREPGPTALVSGNTIYF. CDR3 bases: TGTGCCAGCAGAGAACCGGGACCGACGGCCTTGGTGTCTGGAAACACCATATATTTT.

J is TRBJ1-1 and V is TRBV6-2 or TRBV6-3, with TRBD1 identical over 7 bases. With 5 bases clipped from V and 1 base from J, the junction kept 4 bases outside the gene matches. The germline V gene has CDR1 MNHEY and CDR2 SVGEGT. There are 14 residues in the CDR3. In DNA, the CDR3 is TGTGCCAGCAGTCTCCGACAGGGGAACACTGAAGCTTTCTTT. This translates into CASSLRQGNTEAFF.

The J gene is TRBJ2-5, the V gene TRBV7-8; 7 nucleotides match TRBD2. V shed 5 bases, J shed 5 bases, and the junction held 8 bases outside the gene matches. The CDR3 extends over 14 amino acids. Germline CDR1 is SGHVS and CDR2 is FQNEAQ. The CDR3 DNA is TGTGCCAGCAGCCAGGAAAGCGGGATCGAGACCCAGTACTTC. Residues: CASSQESGIETQYF.

In this sample, this clonotype turned up many times. This chain links TRBV25-1 with TRBJ1-4; a weak D match, TRBD1 (6 bases). Germline V gives CDR1 MGHDK, CDR2 SYGVNS. Trimming removed 3 bases at V and 8 bases at J, with 16 bases between. The CDR3 totals 15 residues. CDR3: CASSDRGRRQEKLFF. CDR3 nucleotide sequence: TGTGCCAGCAGTGATCGGGGGCGGAGGCAGGAAAAACTGTTTTTT.

This chain connects TRBV5-5 to TRBJ1-5, with a possible D match to TRBD1 (6 bases). This CDR3 contains 16 residues. Trimming left V 4 bases short and J 2 bases short, with 16 bases between. The V gene's germline CDR1 is SGHKS and CDR2 YYEKEE (reference sequence). The CDR3 reads CASSVQQGYGNQPQHF. The CDR3 DNA follows: TGTGCCAGCAGCGTACAACAGGGATACGGCAATCAGCCCCAGCATTTT.

This clonotype turned up a few times. The rearrangement links TRBV6-5 to TRBJ1-4; D remains unclear. The CDR3 contains 14 residues. V was trimmed by 0 bases and J by 6 bases, leaving 8 bases between them. CDR1 and CDR2 from the germline V gene are MNHEY and SVGAGI. The CDR3 sequence is CASSYSMRDEKLFF. CDR3 DNA sequence: TGTGCCAGCAGTTACTCGATGCGGGATGAAAAACTGTTTTTT.

The rearrangement links TRBV7-9 to TRBJ1-1; D not resolved. With 0 bases removed from V and 8 bases from J, the gap between germline ends came to 10 bases. The CDR3 sequence is 13 residues long. The germline V gene has CDR1 SEHNR and CDR2 FQNEAQ (reference sequence). The CDR3 DNA is TGTGCCAGCAGCTTAGCGCAGATTACCGAAGCTTTCTTT. Protein product: CASSLAQITEAFF.

Ten or more counts support this clonotype. This chain connects TRBV7-9 to TRBJ2-7; D not resolved. V was clipped by 2 bases and J by 1 base, with 0 bases between them. The CDR3 is 11 residues long. Germline V CDR1 and CDR2: SEHNR, FQNEAQ (reference sequence). Here the CDR3 DNA reads TGTGCCAGCAGCTTATCCTACGAGCAGTACTTC. Its protein is CASSLSYEQYF.

The chain carries TRBV6-5 and TRBJ2-7; D is uncertain. This CDR3 has 11 amino acids. Trimming removed 5 bases at V and 4 bases at J, with 6 bases between. The germline V gene encodes CDR1 MNHEY and CDR2 SVGAGI. The CDR3 bases are TGTGCCAGCAGTGCTCAATACGAGCAGTACTTC. Encoded protein: CASSAQYEQYF.

The chain recombines TRBV7-2 with TRBJ2-7; D is perhaps TRBD1 or TRBD2 (5 bases each). V lost 1 base to trimming and J lost 0 bases, with 16 bases between them. CDR3 length equals 17 residues. Germline values: CDR1 SGHTA, CDR2 FQGNSA. CDR3 DNA sequence: TGTGCCAGCAGCTTAGGGACCGGGACGGCTAGCTCCTACGAGCAGTACTTC. Translation: CASSLGTGTASSYEQYF. Looking up the rest from reference TRBV7-2 and TRBJ2-7 gives the full variable domain: GAGVSQSPSNKVTEKGKDVELRCDPISGHTALYWYRQSLGQGLEFLIYFQGNSAPDKSGLPSDRFSAERTGGSVSTLTIQRTQQEDSAVYLCASSLGTGTASSYEQYFGPGTRLTVT.

The V and J genes are TRBV5-4 and TRBJ2-5; D is uncertain. Germline assignment: CDR1 SGHNT and CDR2 YYREEE (reference sequence). The CDR3 totals 14 residues. Trimming took off 0 bases at V and 1 base at J, with 7 bases between the two ends. The CDR3 here is CASSLEAVQETQYF. The CDR3 DNA reads TGTGCCAGCAGCTTGGAGGCAGTCCAAGAGACCCAGTACTTC. The entire variable domain, with the rest obtained from reference TRBV5-4 and TRBJ2-5, is as follows: ETGVTQSPTHLIKTRGQQVTLRCSSQSGHNTVSWYQQALGQGPQFIFQYYREEENGRGNFPPRFSGLQFPNYSSELNVNALELDDSALYLCASSLEAVQETQYFGPGTRLLVL.

This clonotype has only one observation. J is TRBJ2-1 and V is TRBV13; D not resolved. The CDR3 covers 14 residues. Germline CDR1 PRHDT, CDR2 FYEKMQ (reference sequence). V was trimmed by 3 bases and J by 3 bases, leaving 9 bases between them. The CDR3 spells CASSFRTGYNEQFF. The CDR3 bases are TGTGCCAGCAGCTTCCGGACGGGCTACAATGAGCAGTTCTTC.

This clonotype was seen many times. V gene TRBV5-1 combines with J gene TRBJ2-1, with 11 bases aligning to TRBD2. This CDR3 has 16 residues. The V segment lost 0 bases and the J segment 7 bases; nucleotides outside the gene matches: 6. Germline-derived CDR1 and CDR2 are SGHRS and YFSETQ. The CDR3 DNA reads TGCGCCAGCAGCTTGGCCCCTAGCGGGGGGCGGAATGAGCAGTTCTTC. Amino acids: CASSLAPSGGRNEQFF.

Ten or more counts support this clonotype. The genes are TRBV20-1 and TRBJ1-4; D is ambiguous. The CDR3 extends over 13 amino acids. The V end lost 1 base, the J end lost 8 bases, and 11 bases lay between the germline ends. Germline CDR1 reads DFQATT; CDR2 reads SNEGSKA (reference sequence). The CDR3 sequence: CSARVGEREKLFF. The CDR3 DNA reads TGCAGTGCTAGAGTAGGAGAACGGGAAAAACTGTTTTTT.

This clonotype has ten or more counts. CDR3 DNA: TGTGCCAGCAGCTTGGCTAGCGGGAGAGATACGCAGTATTTT. This translates into CASSLASGRDTQYF. V usage is TRBV7-2 and J usage is TRBJ2-3; TRBD2 matches at 10 bases. Germline values: CDR1 SGHTA, CDR2 FQGNSA. This CDR3 region has 14 residues. J gave up 5 bases and V 3 bases, and 2 bases lay outside the gene matches.

The V and J genes are TRBV4-1 and TRBJ2-5; 7 positions match TRBD2. The germline CDR1 and CDR2 sequences are MGHRA and YSYEKL. V trimming: 0 bases; J trimming: 5 bases; junction bases outside the gene matches: 6. The CDR3 extends over 15 amino acids. In DNA, the CDR3 is TGCGCCAGCAGCCAAGATCGAGCGGGGAGGGAGACCCAGTACTTC. It specifies CASSQDRAGRETQYF.

The chain uses TRBV11-1 and TRBJ2-3; the match to TRBD2 covers 10 bases. With V trimmed by 1 base and J by 6 bases, 10 bases remained unmatched. The CDR3 has 17 residues. Germline CDR1 is SGHAT and CDR2 is FQDESV (reference sequence). This CDR3 reads CASSLEGAGGPLDTQYF. The CDR3 region has the DNA TGTGCCAGCAGCTTAGAAGGAGCGGGGGGGCCTTTGGATACGCAGTATTTT. The full variable domain, with the rest looked up from reference TRBV11-1 and TRBJ2-3, is EAEVAQSPRYKITEKSQAVAFWCDPISGHATLYWYRQILGQGPELLVQFQDESVVDDSQLPKDRFSAERLKGVDSTLKIQPAELGDSAMYLCASSLEGAGGPLDTQYFGPGTRLTVL.

The rearrangement joins TRBV6-6 to TRBJ2-3; 11 nucleotides agree with TRBD2. Looked up from germline, CDR1 is MNHNY and CDR2 is SVGAGI (reference sequence). The CDR3 consists of 13 residues. V lost 6 bases, J lost 10 bases, and 6 bases stayed unmatched. As DNA, the CDR3 is TGTGCCAGCAGCGGCGGGACTAGCGGCTCGCAGTATTTT. Its translation: CASSGGTSGSQYF.

This clonotype turned up a few times. J is TRBJ2-6 and V is TRBV7-2; D is unresolved. The germline gives CDR1 SGHTA, CDR2 FQGNSA. V was cut by 6 bases and J by 0 bases, with 6 bases left in between. The CDR3 covers 14 residues. CDR3 protein: CASRTYSGANVLTF. The DNA for the CDR3 is TGTGCCAGCAGGACGTACTCTGGGGCCAACGTCCTGACTTTC.

In this sample, this clonotype turned up many times. V and J are TRBV20-1 and TRBJ2-2; the D call may be TRBD1 or TRBD2 (5 bases each). The V gene lost 0 bases and the J gene lost 5 bases, with 13 bases spanning the gap. Germline V gene data show CDR1 as DFQATT and CDR2 as SNEGSKA (reference sequence). The CDR3 consists of 15 residues. CDR3 loop: CSARDLSRETGELFF. The DNA for the CDR3 is TGCAGTGCTAGAGATCTTTCCAGGGAGACCGGGGAGCTGTTTTTT.

This clonotype appeared a few times. The chain is built from TRBV2 and TRBJ1-5; no reliable D call. V gave up 2 bases and J gave up 7 bases, with 9 bases separating them. This CDR3 has 13 amino acids. The germline CDR1 and CDR2 sequences are SNHLY and FYNNEI. In DNA form, the CDR3 reads TGTGCCAGCAGTGAAACGGGGATCCAGCCCCAGCATTTT. This gives the protein CASSETGIQPQHF.

This chain uses TRBV6-6 with TRBJ2-3; 8 bases align to TRBD2. V shed 5 bases and J 2 bases; nucleotides not matched to a gene: 9. The V gene's germline CDR1 is MNHNY and CDR2 SVGAGI (reference sequence). This CDR3 is built from 16 residues. The CDR3 DNA reads as TGTGCCAGCAGTCGCCTGAGCGGGAGTATCACAGATACGCAGTATTTT. It translates to CASSRLSGSITDTQYF.

This clonotype was seen a few times. The V and J genes are TRBV5-1 and TRBJ1-1, with 7 bases matching TRBD1. V lost 6 bases, J lost 0 bases, and 14 bases stayed unmatched. The CDR3 extends over 17 amino acids. The germline V gene has CDR1 SGHRS and CDR2 YFSETQ. In DNA form, the CDR3 reads TGCGCCAGCACCAGAACCGGACAGGCTACGTTGAACACTGAAGCTTTCTTT. Translated: CASTRTGQATLNTEAFF.